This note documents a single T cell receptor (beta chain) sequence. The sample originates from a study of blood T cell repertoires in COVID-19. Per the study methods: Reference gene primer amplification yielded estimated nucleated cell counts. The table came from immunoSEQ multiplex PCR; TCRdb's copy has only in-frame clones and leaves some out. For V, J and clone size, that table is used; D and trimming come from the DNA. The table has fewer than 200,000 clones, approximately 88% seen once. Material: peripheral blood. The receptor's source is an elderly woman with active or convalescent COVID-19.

The CDR3 DNA sequence: TGTGCCAGCAGCTTGAACAGGGGGCAGGTAGAAGCTTTCTTT. It translates to CASSLNRGQVEAFF. V usage is TRBV5-4 and J usage is TRBJ1-1; 9 positions match TRBD1. The V and J ends lost 1 base and 8 bases, in that order; junction bases with no gene match: 6. This CDR3 spans 14 amino acids. From germline, CDR1 is SGHNT and CDR2 YYREEE (reference sequence).